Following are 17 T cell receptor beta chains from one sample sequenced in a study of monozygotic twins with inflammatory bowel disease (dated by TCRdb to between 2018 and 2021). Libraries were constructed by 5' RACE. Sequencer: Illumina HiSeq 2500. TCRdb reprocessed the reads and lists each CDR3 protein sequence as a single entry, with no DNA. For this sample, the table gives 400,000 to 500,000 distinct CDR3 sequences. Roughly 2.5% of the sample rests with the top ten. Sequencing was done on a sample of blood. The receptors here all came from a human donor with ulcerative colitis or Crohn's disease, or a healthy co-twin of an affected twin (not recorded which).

CDR3 sequence reads: CSGTSAEGVRNEQFF. The chain is built from TRBV20-1 and TRBJ2-1; the D call from TCRdb, TRBD2, cannot be confirmed without DNA. CDR1 DFQATT and CDR2 SNEGSKA come from the germline V gene (reference sequence). The CDR3 spans 15 residues.

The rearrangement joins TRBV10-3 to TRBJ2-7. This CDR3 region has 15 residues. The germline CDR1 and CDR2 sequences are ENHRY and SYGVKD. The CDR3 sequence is CAISDPVISPYEQYF.

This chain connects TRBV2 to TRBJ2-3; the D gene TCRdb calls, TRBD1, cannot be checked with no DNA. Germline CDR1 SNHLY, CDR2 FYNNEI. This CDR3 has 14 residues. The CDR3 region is CASSDRTGTDTQYF.

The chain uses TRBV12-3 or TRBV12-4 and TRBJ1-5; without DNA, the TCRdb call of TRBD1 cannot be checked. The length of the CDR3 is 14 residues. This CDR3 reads CASRTGTVNQPQHF.

The CDR3 protein is CATSGGGGDTQYF. The rearrangement joins TRBV7-9 to TRBJ2-3; the D call from TCRdb, TRBD2, cannot be confirmed without DNA. The CDR3 has 13 amino acids. Germline V CDR1 and CDR2: SEHNR, FQNEAQ (reference sequence).

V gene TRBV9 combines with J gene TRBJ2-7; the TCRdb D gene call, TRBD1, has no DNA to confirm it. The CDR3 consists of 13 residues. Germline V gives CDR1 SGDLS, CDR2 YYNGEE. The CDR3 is CASTRDIHSEQYF.

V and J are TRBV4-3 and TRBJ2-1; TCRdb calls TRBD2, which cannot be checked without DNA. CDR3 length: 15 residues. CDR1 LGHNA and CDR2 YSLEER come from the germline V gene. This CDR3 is CASSASGPRVVEQFF.

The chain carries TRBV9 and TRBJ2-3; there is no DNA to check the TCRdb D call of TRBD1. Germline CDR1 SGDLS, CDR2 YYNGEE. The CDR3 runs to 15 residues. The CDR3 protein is CASSPLSDRSDTQYF.

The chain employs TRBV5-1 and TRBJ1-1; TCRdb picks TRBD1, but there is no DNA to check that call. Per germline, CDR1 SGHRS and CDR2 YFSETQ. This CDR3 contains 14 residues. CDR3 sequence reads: CASMVGQPNTEAFF.

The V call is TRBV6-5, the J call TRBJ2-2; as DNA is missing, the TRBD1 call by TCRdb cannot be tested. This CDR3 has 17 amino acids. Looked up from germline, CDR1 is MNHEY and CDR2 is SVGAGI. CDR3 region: CASSYSTSGGRSGELFF.

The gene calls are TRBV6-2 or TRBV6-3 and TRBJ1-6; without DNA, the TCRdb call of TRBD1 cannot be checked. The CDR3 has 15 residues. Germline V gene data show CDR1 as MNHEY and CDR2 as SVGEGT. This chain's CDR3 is CASKTDRTLYRALHF.

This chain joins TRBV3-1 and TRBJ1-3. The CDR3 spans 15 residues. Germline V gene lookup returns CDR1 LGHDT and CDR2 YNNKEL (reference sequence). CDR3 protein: CASSDPRGSGNTIYF. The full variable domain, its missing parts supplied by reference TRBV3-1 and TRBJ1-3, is DTAVSQTPKYLVTQMGNDKSIKCEQNLGHDTMYWYKQDSKKFLKIMFSYNNKELIINETVPNRFSPKSPDKAHLNLHINSLELGDSAVYFCASSDPRGSGNTIYFGEGSWLTVV.

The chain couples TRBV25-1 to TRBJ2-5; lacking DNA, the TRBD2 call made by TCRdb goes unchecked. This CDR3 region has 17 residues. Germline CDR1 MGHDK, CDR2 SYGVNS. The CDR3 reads CASIGQRELAGGETQYF.

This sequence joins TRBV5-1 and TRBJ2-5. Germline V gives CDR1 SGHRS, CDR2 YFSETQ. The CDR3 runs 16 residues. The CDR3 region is CASSPREERFQETQYF.

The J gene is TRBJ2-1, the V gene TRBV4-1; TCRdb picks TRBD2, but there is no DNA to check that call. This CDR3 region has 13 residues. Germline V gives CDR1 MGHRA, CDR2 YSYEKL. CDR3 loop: CASSPLAGPEQFF.

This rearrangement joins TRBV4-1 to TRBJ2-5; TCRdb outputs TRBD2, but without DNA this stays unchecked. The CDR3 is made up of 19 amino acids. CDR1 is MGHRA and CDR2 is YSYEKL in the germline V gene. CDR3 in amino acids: CASSQEGEAAGDSRETQYF.

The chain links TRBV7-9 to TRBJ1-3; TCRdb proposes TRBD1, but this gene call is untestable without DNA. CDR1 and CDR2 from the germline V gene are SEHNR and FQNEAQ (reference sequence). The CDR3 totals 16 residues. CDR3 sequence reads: CASSSGVTNSGNTIYF. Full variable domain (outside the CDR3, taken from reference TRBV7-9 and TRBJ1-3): DTGVSQNPRHKITKRGQNVTFRCDPISEHNRLYWYRQTLGQGPEFLTYFQNEAQLEKSRLLSDRFSAERPKGSFSTLEIQRTEQGDSAMYLCASSSGVTNSGNTIYFGEGSWLTVV.